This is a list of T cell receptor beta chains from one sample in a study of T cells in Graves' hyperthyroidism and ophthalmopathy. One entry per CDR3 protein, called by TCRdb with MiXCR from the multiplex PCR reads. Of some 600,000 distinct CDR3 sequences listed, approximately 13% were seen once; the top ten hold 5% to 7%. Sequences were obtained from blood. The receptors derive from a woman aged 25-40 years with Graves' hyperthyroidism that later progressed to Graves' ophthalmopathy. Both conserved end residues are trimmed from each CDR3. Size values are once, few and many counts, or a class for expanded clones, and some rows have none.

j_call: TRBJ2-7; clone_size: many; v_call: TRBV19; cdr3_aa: ASSLIPGQGMDEQY
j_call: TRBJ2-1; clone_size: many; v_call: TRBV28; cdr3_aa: ASSFTGRMGIPRQYNEQF
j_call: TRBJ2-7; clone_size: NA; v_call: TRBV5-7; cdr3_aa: ASSFEGQIRDEQY
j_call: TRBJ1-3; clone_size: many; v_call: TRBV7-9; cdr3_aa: ASSLSRVSGNTIY
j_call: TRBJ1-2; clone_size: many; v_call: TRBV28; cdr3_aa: ASSWTGNGYT
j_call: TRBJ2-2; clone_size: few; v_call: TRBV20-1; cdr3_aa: SASPGPGELF
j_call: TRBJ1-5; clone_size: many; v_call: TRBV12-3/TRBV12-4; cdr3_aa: ASKREQGRNQPQH
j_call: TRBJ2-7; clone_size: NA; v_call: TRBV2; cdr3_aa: ASSEWGRYEQY
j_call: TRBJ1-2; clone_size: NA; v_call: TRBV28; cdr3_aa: ASSHAGQAGGYT
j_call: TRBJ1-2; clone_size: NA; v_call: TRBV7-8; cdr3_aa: ASSLGGQGFGYGYT
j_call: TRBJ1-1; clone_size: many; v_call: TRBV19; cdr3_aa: ASSNGQLNTEAF
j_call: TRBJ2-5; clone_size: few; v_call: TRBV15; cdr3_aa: ATKGRLQETQY
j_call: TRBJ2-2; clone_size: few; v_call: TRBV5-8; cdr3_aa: ASSSYRAGELF
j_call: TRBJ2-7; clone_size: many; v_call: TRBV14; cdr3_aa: ASSPLLGGRSDEQY
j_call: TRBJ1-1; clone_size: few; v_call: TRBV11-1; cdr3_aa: ASPSGGVTEAF
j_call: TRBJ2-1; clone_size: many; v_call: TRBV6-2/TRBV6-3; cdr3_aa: ASSYPNEQF
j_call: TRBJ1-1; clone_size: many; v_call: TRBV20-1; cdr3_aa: SARGQGNRFVAF
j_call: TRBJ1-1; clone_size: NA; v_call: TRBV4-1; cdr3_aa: ASSYRRGQNTEAF
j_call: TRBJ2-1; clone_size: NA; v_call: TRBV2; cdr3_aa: ASTRTGLENEQF
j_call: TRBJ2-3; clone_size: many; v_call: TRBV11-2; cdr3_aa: ASSGLAMADTQY
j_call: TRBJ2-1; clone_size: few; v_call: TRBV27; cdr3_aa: ASSLGRTMWF
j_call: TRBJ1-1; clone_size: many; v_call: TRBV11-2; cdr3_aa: ASSLAAGWNPEAF
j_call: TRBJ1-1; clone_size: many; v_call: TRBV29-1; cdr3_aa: SVGGGANTEAF